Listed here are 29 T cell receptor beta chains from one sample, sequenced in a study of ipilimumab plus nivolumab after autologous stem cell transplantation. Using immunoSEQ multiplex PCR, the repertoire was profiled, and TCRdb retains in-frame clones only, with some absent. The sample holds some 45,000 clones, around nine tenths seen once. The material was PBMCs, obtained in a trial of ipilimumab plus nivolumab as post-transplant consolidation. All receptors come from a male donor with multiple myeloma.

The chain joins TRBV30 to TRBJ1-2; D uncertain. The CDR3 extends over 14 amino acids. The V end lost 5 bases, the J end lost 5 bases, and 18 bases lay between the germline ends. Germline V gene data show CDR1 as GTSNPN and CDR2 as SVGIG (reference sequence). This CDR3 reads CAWGPRAGLYGYTF. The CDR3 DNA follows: TGTGCCTGGGGTCCCCGGGCGGGTCTTTATGGCTACACCTTC. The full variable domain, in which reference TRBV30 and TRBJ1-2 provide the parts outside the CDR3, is SQTIHQWPATLVQPVGSPLSLECTVEGTSNPNLYWYRQAAGRGLQLLFYSVGIGQISSEVPQNLSASRPQDRQFILSSKKLLLSDSGFYLCAWGPRAGLYGYTFGSGTRLTVV.

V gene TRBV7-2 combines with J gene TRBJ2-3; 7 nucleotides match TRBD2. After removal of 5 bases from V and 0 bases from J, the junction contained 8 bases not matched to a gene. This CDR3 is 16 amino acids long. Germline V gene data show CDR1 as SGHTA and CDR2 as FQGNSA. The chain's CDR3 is CASSPRLGGSTDTQYF. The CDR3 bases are TGTGCCAGCAGCCCCCGGCTCGGGGGGAGCACAGATACGCAGTATTTT.

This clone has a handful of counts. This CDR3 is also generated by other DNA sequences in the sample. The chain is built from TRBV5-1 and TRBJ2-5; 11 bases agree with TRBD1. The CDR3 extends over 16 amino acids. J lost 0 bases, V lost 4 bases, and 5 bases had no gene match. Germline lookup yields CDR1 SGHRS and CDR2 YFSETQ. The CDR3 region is CASSPGTGGYQETQYF. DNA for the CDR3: TGCGCCAGCAGCCCCGGGACAGGGGGGTACCAAGAGACCCAGTACTTC.

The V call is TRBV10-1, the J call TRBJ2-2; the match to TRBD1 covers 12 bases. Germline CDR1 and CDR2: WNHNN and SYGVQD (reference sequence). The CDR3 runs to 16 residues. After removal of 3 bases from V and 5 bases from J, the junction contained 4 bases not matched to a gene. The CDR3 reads CASSDGTGGRTGELFF. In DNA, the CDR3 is TGCGCCAGCAGTGACGGGACAGGGGGCAGGACCGGGGAGCTGTTTTTT.

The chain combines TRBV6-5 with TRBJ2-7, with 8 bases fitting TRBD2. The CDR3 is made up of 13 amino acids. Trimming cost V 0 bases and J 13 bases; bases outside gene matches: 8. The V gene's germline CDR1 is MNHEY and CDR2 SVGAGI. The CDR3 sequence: CASSYSEGLVTYF. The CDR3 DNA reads TGTGCCAGCAGTTACTCCGAGGGACTAGTCACTTACTTC.

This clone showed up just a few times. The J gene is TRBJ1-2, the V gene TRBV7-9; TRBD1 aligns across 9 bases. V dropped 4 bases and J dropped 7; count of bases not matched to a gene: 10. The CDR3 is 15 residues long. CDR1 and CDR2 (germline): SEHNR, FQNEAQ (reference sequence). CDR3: CASSWTGAAPSGYTF. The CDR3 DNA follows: TGTGCCAGCAGCTGGACAGGGGCGGCTCCATCTGGCTACACCTTC.

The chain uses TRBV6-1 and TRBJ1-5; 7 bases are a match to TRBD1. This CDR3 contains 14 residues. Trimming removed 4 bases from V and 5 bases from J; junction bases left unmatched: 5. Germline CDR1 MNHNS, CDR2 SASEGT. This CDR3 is CASSGRQGYQPQHF. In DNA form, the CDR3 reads TGTGCCAGCAGTGGAAGACAGGGTTATCAGCCCCAGCATTTT.

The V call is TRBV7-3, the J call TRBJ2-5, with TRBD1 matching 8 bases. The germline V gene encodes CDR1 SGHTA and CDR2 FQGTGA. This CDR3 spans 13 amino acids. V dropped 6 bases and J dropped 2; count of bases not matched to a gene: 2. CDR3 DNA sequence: TGTGCCAGCAGTCGACAGGGGCAAGAGACCCAGTACTTC. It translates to CASSRQGQETQYF.

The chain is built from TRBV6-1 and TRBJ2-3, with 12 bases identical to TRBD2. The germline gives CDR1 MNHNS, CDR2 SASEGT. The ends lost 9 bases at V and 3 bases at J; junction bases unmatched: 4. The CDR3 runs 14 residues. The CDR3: CASSGTSGTDTQYF. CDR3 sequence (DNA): TGTGCCAGTTCCGGGACTAGCGGGACAGATACGCAGTATTTT.

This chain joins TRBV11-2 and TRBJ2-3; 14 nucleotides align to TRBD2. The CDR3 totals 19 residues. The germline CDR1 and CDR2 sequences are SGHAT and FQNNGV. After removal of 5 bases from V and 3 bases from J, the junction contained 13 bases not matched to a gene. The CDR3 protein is CASSMRLAGGNTRTDTQYF. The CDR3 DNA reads TGTGCCAGCAGCATGCGACTAGCGGGAGGGAATACGAGAACAGATACGCAGTATTTT.

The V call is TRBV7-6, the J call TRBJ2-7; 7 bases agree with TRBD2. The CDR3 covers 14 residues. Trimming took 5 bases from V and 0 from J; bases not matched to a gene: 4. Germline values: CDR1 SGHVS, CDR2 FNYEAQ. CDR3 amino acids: CASSRGEGSYEQYF. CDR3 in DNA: TGTGCCAGCAGCCGGGGGGAAGGCTCCTACGAGCAGTACTTC.

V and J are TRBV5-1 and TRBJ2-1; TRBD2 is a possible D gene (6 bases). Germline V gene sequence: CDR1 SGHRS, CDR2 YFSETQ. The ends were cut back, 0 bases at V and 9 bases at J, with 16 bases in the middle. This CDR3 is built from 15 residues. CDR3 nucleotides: TGCGCCAGCAGCTTGGTCGGGGGAGAGATGGTTGAGCAGTTCTTC. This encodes CASSLVGGEMVEQFF. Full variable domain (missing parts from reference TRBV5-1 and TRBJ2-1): KAGVTQTPRYLIKTRGQQVTLSCSPISGHRSVSWYQQTPGQGLQFLFEYFSETQRNKGNFPGRFSGRQFSNSRSEMNVSTLELGDSALYLCASSLVGGEMVEQFFGPGTRLTVL.

For the CDR3, the DNA is TGTGCCAGTAGTATTGCCCCTATGACCACCGGGGAGCTGTTTTTT. It translates to CASSIAPMTTGELFF. V gene TRBV19 combines with J gene TRBJ2-2; D is uncertain. The CDR3 is made up of 15 amino acids. Per germline, CDR1 LNHDA and CDR2 SQIVND (reference sequence). The germline V and J ends were trimmed by 3 bases and 4 bases, with 12 bases remaining between them.

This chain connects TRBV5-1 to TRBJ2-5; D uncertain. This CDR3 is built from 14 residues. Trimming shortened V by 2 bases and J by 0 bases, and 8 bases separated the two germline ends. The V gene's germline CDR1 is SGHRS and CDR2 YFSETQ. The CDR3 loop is CASSFGWDQETQYF. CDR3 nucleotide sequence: TGCGCCAGCAGCTTTGGCTGGGACCAAGAGACCCAGTACTTC.

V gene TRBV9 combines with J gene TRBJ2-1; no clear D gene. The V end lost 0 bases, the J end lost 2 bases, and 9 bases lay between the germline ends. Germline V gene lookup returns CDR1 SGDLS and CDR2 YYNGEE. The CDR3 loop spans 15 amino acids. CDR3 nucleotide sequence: TGTGCCAGCAGCGTAGACACTGCCCCCTACAATGAGCAGTTCTTC. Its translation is CASSVDTAPYNEQFF.

The CDR3 protein is CASSSSIRNQPQHF. The CDR3 bases are TGTGCCAGCAGTTCATCCATTCGGAATCAGCCCCAGCATTTT. The chain has TRBV27 and TRBJ1-5, with D unclear. CDR1 and CDR2 (germline): MNHEY, SMNVEV (reference sequence). This CDR3 has 14 amino acids. V lost 4 bases, J lost 4 bases, and 11 bases lay in between.

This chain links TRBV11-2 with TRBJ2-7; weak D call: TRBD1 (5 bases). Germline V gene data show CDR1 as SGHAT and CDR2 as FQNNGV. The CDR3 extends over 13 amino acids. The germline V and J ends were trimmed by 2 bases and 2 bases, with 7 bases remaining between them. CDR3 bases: TGTGCCAGCAGCTTACAGACAGCCTACGAGCAGTACTTC. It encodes CASSLQTAYEQYF. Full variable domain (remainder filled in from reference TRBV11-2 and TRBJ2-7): EAGVAQSPRYKIIEKRQSVAFWCNPISGHATLYWYQQILGQGPKLLIQFQNNGVVDDSQLPKDRFSAERLKGVDSTLKIQPAKLEDSAVYLCASSLQTAYEQYFGPGTRLTVT.

CDR3: CATSLGRADGYTF. CDR3 sequence (DNA): TGTGCCACCTCCCTTGGGCGTGCGGATGGCTACACCTTC. The V and J genes are TRBV6-5 and TRBJ1-2; D unclear. The CDR3 sequence is 13 residues long. Germline V gene sequence: CDR1 MNHEY, CDR2 SVGAGI. The germline V and J ends were trimmed by 10 bases and 6 bases, with 18 bases remaining between them.

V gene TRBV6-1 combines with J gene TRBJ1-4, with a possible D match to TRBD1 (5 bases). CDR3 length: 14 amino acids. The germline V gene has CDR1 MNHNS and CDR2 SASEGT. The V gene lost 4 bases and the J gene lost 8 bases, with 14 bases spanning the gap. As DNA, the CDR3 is TGTGCCAGCAGTGGGAGGGGAGTAAGGGAAAAACTGTTTTTT. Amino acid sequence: CASSGRGVREKLFF.

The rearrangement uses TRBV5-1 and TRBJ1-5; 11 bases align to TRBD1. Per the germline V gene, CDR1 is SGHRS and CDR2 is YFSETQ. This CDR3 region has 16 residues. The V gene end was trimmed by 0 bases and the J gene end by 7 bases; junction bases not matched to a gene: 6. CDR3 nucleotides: TGCGCCAGCAGCTTGGAACCGGGACAGGGGGAACAGCCCCAGCATTTT. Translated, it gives CASSLEPGQGEQPQHF.

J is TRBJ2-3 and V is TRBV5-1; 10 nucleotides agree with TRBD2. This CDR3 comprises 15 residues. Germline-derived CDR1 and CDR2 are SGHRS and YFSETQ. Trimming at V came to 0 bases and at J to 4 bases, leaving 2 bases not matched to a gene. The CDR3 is CASSLVAGGPDTQYF. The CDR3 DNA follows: TGCGCCAGCAGCTTGGTAGCGGGGGGCCCAGATACGCAGTATTTT.

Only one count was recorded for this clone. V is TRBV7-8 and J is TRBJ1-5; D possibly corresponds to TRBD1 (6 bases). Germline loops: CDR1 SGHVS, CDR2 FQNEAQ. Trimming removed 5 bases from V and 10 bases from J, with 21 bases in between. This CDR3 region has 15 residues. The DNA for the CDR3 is TGTGCCAGCAGCCTAGGGGGACTAGCGGGAGAACCCCAGCATTTT. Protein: CASSLGGLAGEPQHF. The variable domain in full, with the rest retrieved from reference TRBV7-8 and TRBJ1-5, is GAGVSQSPRYKVAKRGQDVALRCDPISGHVSLFWYQQALGQGPEFLTYFQNEAQLDKSGLPSDRFFAERPEGSVSTLKIQRTQQEDSAVYLCASSLGGLAGEPQHFGDGTRLSIL.

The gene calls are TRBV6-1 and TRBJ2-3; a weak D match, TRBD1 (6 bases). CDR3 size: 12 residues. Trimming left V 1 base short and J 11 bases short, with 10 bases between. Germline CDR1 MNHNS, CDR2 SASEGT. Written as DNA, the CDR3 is TGTGCCAGCAGTGAAGTCGACAGGCAGCAGTATTTT. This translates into CASSEVDRQQYF.

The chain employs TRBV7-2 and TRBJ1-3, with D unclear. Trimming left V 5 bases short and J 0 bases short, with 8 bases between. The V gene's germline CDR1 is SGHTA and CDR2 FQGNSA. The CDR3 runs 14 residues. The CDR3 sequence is CASSTLISGNTIYF. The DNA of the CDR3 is TGTGCCAGCAGCACCCTCATCTCTGGAAACACCATATATTTT.

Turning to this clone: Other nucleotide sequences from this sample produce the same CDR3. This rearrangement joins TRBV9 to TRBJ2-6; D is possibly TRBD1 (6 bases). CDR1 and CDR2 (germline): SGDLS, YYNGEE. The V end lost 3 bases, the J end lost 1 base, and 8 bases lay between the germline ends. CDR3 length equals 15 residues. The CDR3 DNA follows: TGTGCCAGCAGCGCACAGGGTTCTGGGGCCAACGTCCTGACTTTC. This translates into CASSAQGSGANVLTF.

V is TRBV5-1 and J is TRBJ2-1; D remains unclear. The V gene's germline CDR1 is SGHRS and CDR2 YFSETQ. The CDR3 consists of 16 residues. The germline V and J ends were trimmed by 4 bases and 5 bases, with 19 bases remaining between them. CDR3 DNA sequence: TGCGCCAGCAGCCAATGGCCCCCTATAGTGGACAATGAGCAGTTCTTC. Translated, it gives CASSQWPPIVDNEQFF.

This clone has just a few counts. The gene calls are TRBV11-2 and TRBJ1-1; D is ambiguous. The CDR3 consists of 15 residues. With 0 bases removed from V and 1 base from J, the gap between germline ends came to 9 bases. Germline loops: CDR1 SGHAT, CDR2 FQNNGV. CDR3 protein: CASSLDSPGNTEAFF. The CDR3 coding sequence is TGTGCCAGCAGCTTAGATTCTCCAGGGAACACTGAAGCTTTCTTT.

Here the CDR3 reads CASRPSGSGELFF. CDR3 DNA sequence: TGTGCCAGCAGACCTAGCGGTTCGGGGGAGCTGTTTTTT. The genes are TRBV14 and TRBJ2-2, with 7 positions matching TRBD2. The CDR3 extends over 13 amino acids. Trimming cost V 6 bases and J 8 bases; bases outside gene matches: 6. The germline gives CDR1 SGHDN, CDR2 FVKESK.

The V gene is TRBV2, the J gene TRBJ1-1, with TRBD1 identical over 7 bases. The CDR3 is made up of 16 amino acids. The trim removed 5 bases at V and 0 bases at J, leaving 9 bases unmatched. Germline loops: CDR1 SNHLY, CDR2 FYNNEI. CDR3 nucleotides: TGTGCCAGCAGTAACAGGCTCCAGGGGGTGAACACTGAAGCTTTCTTT. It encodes CASSNRLQGVNTEAFF. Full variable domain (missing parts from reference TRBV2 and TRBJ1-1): EPEVTQTPSHQVTQMGQEVILRCVPISNHLYFYWYRQILGQKVEFLVSFYNNEISEKSEIFDDQFSVERPDGSNFTLKIRSTKLEDSAMYFCASSNRLQGVNTEAFFGQGTRLTVV.